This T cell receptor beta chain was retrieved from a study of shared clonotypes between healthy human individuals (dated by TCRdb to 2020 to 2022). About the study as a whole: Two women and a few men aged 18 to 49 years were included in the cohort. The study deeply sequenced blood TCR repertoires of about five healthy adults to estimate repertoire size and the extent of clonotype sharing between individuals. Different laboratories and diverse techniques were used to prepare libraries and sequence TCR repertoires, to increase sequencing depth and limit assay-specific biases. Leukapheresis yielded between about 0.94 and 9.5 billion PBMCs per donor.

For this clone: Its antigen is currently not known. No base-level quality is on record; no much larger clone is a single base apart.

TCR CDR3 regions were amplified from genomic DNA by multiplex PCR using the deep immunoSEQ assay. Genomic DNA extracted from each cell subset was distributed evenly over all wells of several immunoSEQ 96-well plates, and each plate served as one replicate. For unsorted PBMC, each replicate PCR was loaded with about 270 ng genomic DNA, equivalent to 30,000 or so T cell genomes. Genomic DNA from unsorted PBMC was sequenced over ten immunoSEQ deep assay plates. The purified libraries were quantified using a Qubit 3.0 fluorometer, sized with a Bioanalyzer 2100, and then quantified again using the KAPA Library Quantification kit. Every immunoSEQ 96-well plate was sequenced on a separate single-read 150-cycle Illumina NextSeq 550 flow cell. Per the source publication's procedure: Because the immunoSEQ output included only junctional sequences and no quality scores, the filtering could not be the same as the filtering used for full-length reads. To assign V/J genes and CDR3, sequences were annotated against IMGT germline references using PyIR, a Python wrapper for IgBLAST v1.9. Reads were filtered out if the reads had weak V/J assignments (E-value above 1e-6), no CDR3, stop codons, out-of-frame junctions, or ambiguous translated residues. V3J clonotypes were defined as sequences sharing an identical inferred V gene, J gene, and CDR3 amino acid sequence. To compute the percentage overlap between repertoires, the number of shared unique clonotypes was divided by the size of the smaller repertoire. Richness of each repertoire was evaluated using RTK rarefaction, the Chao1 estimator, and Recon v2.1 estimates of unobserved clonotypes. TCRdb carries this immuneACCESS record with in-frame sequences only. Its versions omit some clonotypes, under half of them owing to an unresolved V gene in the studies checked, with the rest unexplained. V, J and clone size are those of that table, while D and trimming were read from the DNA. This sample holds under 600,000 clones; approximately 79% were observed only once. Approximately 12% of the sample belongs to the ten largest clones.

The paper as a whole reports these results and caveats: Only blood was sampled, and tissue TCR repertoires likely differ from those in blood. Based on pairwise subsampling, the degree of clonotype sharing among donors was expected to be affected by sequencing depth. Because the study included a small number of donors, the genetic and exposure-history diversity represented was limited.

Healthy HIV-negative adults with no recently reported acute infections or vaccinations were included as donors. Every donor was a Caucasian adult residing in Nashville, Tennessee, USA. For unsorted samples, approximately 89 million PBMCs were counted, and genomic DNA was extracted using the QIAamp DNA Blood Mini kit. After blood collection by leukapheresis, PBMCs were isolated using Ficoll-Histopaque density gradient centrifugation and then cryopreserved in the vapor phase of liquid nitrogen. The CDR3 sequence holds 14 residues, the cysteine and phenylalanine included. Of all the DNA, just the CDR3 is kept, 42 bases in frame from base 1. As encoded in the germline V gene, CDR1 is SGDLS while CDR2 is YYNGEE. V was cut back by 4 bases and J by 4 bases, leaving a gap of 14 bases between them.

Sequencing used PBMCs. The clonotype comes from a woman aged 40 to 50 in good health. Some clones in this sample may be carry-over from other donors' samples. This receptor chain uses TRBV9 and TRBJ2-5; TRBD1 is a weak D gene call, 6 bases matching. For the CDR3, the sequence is CASSSTTGRETQYF. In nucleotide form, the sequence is TGTGCCAGCAGCTCCACGACAGGAAGAGAGACCCAGTACTTC.